The entry below describes one TCR beta chain. Its antigen is currently unknown. Read coverage stops 3 residues before the CDR3 terminus; the germline J gene supplies the remainder. This table comes from immunoSEQ multiplex PCR, and its TCRdb copy is limited to in-frame clones, with some not included. The record lists around 12,000 clones, of which the ten most abundant hold around 25%. Dot-blot hybridization genotyped cervical HPV amplified with MY09/MY11 PCR. CDR1 is LNHNV and CDR2 is YYDKDF in the germline V gene (reference sequence). With 3 bases removed from V and 5 bases from J, the gap between germline ends came to 13 bases. The CDR3 has 14 amino acids. This sample is part of a study of T cells in women clearing cervical HPV infection. Background on the study: Case blood drawn at lesion detection; control blood after infection cleared. Study-level points and caveats: Cases carried less TRBV6-7 than controls: approximately 0.1% versus 0.16%. CIN3+ cases had significantly higher TCR richness than controls; evenness did not differ.

This TCR came from a woman aged 18-69 years with a cervical HPV16 infection that either progressed to CIN3+ or cleared (not recorded which). The chain uses TRBV15 and TRBJ1-1; TRBD1 is a possible D gene (5 bases). The sequenced sample consisted of blood buffy coat. The CDR3: CATSSRVGGTEAFF. The CDR3 DNA, read in part, is TGTGCCACCAGCAGCCGTGTGGGGGGAACTGAA.